The present entry profiles one TCR beta chain with its context. The data stem from a study of circulating and synovial CD4+ cells in juvenile arthritis. Produced via immunoSEQ multiplex PCR; TCRdb's table is partial and in-frame only. Of about 32,000 clones listed, about 95% are singletons. The CDR3 spans 14 residues. Between the trimmed V and J ends, which lost 4 bases and 7 bases, there was a span of 13 bases. Looked up from germline, CDR1 is MNHEY and CDR2 is SMNVEV (reference sequence). The sample was CD4+ T cells from blood. The origin of this receptor is a human donor with juvenile idiopathic arthritis. The V and J genes are TRBV27 and TRBJ2-2, with a tentative D call TRBD1 (6 bases). Written as DNA, the CDR3 is TGTGCCAGCAGTTCACAACAGGGATTCGGGGAGCTGTTTTTT. Its protein product is CASSSQQGFGELFF.